Below, one T cell receptor beta chain is given with its context. Its specificity is unknown. These data belong to a study of early T cells in non-severe SARS-CoV-2 infection. As for the study in general: Sequencing was performed on bulk RNA from unsorted whole blood, leaving chains unpaired. General study results and limits: Reliance on VDJdb matching favored anti-spike CD8 responses; private and CD4 specificities were missed.

The library protocol tagged individual cDNA molecules with unique molecular identifiers. A single record per CDR3 protein comes from TCRdb applying MiXCR to the 5' RACE reads. The sample shows tens of thousands of distinct CDR3 sequences, around 14% of them seen only once. The sequenced material came from whole blood. The receptor was derived from an adult who was a healthcare worker with PCR-confirmed SARS-CoV-2 infection or an uninfected control (not recorded which).

Here the CDR3 reads CSASASGHEQYF. The CDR3, as DNA: TGCAGTGCTAGCGCTAGCGGCCACGAGCAGTACTTC. The chain uses TRBV20-1 and TRBJ2-7; 7 bases are a match to TRBD2. The germline gives CDR1 DFQATT, CDR2 SNEGSKA (reference sequence). Losses at the gene ends were 3 bases for V and 5 bases for J; bases not matched to a gene: 4. The CDR3 is 12 amino acids.